This T cell receptor beta chain appears in the sequencing data of a study of cytomegalovirus exposure and HLA in healthy donors. The CDR3 runs 15 residues. Losses at the gene ends were 1 base for V and 6 bases for J; bases not matched to a gene: 7. Per germline, CDR1 SGHRS and CDR2 YFSETQ. Findings and limits, study-wide: According to a subsequent analysis, TCR clusters identified in the first cohort showed a tendency to co-occur across the approximately 130 validation repertoires. Associated with cytomegalovirus, according to the listing, were about 160 TCR beta chains.

Concerning this clone: Its antigen is not identified.

TCRdb's copy holds only in-frame clones and misses some; the assay was immunoSEQ multiplex PCR. The top ten hold 1.5% to 2% of the sample, which has about 64,000 clones, approximately 90% seen once. The J gene is TRBJ2-1, the V gene TRBV5-1; 7 bases match TRBD1. This receptor was obtained from a woman under 30 in good health and CMV-seronegative. Material for sequencing was PBMCs. The CDR3 sequence is CASSLRTGAGNEQFF. The CDR3 region has the DNA TGCGCCAGCAGCTTGCGCACAGGGGCCGGCAATGAGCAGTTCTTC.